This T cell receptor beta chain stems from a study of cytomegalovirus exposure and HLA in healthy donors. Study results and limitations: The authors enumerated 150 to 200 TCR beta chains as linked to cytomegalovirus. Per published accounts, TCR beta sequences correctly predicted the HLA-A and HLA-B alleles of most subjects.

This clone has more than one count but fewer than ten. The antigen is not known. Amplification used 60 Vbeta primers and 13 Jbeta primers. The assay was immunoSEQ multiplex PCR, and TCRdb's table has in-frame clones only and misses some. This sample carries under 150,000 clones, 80% to 90% of them seen once, and the ten largest clones take around 6.4%. V was trimmed by 0 bases and J by 2 bases, leaving 17 bases between them. CDR3 length equals 17 residues. The germline V gene has CDR1 SEHNR and CDR2 FQNEAQ (reference sequence). The source is a woman aged 40 to 50 in good health and CMV-seropositive. The gene calls are TRBV7-9 and TRBJ2-7; D call uncertain. The sequencing sample was made of PBMCs. CDR3 nucleotide sequence: TGTGCCAGCAGCTTAGCTCCCAAAACATCTGGGCCCTACGAGCAGTACTTC. Translated, it gives CASSLAPKTSGPYEQYF.